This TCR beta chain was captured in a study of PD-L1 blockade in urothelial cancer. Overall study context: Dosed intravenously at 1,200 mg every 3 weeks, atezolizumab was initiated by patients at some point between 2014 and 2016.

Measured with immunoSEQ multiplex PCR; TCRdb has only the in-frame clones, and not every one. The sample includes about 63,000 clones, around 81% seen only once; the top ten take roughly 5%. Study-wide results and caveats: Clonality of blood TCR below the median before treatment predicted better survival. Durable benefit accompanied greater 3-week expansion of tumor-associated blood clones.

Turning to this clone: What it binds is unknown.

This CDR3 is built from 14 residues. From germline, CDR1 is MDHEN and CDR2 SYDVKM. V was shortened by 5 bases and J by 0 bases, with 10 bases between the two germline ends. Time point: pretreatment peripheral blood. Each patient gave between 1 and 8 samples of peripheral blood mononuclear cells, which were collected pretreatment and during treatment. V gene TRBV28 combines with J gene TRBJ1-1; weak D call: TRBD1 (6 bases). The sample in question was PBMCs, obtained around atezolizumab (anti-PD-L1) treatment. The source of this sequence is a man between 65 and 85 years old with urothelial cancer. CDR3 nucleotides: TGTGCCAGCAGTGTACAGGGTATGAACACTGAAGCTTTCTTT. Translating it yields CASSVQGMNTEAFF.